This TCR beta chain was identified in a study of T cell responses to AZD1222 COVID-19 vaccine. Notes on the study in general: Reports indicate that nearly half of spike-specific TCRs are directed at unmutated variant regions. Possibly, clonal diversity was underestimated; donors were largely white British and included more females.

The V gene's germline CDR1 is SNHLY and CDR2 FYNNEI. The CDR3 has 10 residues. V was clipped by 4 bases and J by 14 bases, with 9 bases between them. The repertoire was sequenced with immunoSEQ multiplex PCR; TCRdb's copy has only in-frame clones and lacks some. The table has around 130,000 clones, just under 95% seen once. Worth noting for this clone: The target antigen is unknown.

V is TRBV2 and J is TRBJ1-3; D remains unclear. The TCR was taken from an adult who received the AZD1222 COVID-19 vaccine. The sequencing used peripheral blood, collected 28 days after the second AZD1222 dose. CDR3 region: CASSGGPLYF. Here the CDR3 DNA reads TGTGCCAGCAGTGGTGGTCCGTTATATTTT.